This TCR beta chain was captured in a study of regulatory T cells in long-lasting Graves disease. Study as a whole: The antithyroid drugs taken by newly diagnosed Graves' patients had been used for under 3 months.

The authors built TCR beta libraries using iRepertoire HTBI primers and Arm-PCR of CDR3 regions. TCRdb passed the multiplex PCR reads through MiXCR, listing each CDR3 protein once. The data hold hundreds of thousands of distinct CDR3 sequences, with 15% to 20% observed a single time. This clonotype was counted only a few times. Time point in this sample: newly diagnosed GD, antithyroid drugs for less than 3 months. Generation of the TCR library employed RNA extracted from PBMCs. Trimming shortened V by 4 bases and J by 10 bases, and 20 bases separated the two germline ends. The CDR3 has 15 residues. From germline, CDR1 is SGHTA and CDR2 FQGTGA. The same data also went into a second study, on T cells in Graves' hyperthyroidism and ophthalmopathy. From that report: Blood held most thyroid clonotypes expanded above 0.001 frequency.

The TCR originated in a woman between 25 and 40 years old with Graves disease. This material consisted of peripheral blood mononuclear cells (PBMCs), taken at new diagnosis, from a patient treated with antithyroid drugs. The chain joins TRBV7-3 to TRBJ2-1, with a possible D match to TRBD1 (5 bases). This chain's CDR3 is CASSSHGGAYREQFF. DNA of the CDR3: TGTGCCAGCAGCTCTCACGGTGGGGCCTATAGGGAGCAGTTCTTC. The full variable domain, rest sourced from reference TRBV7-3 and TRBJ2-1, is GAGVSQTPSNKVTEKGKYVELRCDPISGHTALYWYRQSLGQGPEFLIYFQGTGAADDSGLPNDRFFAVRPEGSVSTLKIQRTERGDSAVYLCASSSHGGAYREQFFGPGTRLTVL.